The present T cell receptor (beta chain) was sequenced within a study of blood T cells in healthy people across ages. The study's findings and limits: The study found more naive CD4+ cells and higher diversity in long-lived than aged donors.

PCR was performed a second time for roughly 6 to 12 cycles using a sample-barcoded 5' primer and a J-beta primer mix. TCRdb passed the 5' RACE reads through MiXCR, listing each CDR3 protein once. The sample shows 540,000 or so distinct CDR3 sequences, around half of them seen only once. Regarding this clonotype: Its target is unknown.

The draw of peripheral blood yielded approximately 10 milliliters from each donor. The CDR3 is 14 amino acids. Trimming removed 2 bases at V and 2 bases at J, with 6 bases between. Germline CDR1 is SGHTA and CDR2 is FQGTGA. The sequenced material came from blood. This TCR came from a man of 80 years or more in good health. The chain links TRBV7-3 to TRBJ2-2, with no clear D. The CDR3 spells CASSLLPNTGELFF. CDR3 coding DNA: TGTGCCAGCAGCTTACTCCCAAACACCGGGGAGCTGTTTTTT.